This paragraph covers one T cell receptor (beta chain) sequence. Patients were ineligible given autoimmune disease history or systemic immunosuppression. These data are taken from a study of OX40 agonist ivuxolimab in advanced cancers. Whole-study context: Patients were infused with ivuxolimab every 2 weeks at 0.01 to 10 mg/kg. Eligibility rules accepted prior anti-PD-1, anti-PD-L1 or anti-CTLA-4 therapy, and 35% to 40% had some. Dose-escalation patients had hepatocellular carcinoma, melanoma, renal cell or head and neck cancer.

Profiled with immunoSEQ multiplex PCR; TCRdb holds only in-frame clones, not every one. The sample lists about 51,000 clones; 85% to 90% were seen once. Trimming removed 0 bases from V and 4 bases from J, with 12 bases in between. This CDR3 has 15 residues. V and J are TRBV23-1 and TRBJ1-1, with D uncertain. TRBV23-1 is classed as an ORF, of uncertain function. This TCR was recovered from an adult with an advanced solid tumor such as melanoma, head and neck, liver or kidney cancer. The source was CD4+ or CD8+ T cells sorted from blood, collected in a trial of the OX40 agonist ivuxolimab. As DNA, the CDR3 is TGCGCCAGCAGTCAATCGGGCCCGGTGGGCACTGAAGCTTTCTTT. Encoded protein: CASSQSGPVGTEAFF.